This T cell receptor (beta chain) was identified during a study of PD-1 blockade in mismatch repair-deficient tumors. Study context: All were previously treated, progressing patients with about a dozen mismatch repair-deficient cancer types.

A note on this clone: Its target is unknown.

Germline trimming cut 2 bases from V and 1 base from J; bases unmatched to any gene: 3. The CDR3 covers 16 residues. From germline, CDR1 is SGHNT and CDR2 YYREEE (reference sequence). Method: immunoSEQ multiplex PCR; TCRdb's copy keeps in-frame clones and lacks some. The table has about 14,000 clones, around 80% seen once. PCR or immunohistochemistry showed mismatch repair deficiency in every enrolled patient. Study-level findings and limits: Tumor-resident clones, often absent from pretreatment blood, expanded after pembrolizumab and then contracted.

The genes are TRBV5-4 and TRBJ2-5, with 12 bases lining up with TRBD2. This TCR derives from an adult with mismatch repair-deficient cancer. The sample consisted of PBMCs, taken less than 15 weeks after starting pembrolizumab. CDR3 DNA: TGTGCCAGCAGCTTAGCTAGCGGGAGGGCCCAAGAGACCCAGTACTTC. Translation: CASSLASGRAQETQYF.